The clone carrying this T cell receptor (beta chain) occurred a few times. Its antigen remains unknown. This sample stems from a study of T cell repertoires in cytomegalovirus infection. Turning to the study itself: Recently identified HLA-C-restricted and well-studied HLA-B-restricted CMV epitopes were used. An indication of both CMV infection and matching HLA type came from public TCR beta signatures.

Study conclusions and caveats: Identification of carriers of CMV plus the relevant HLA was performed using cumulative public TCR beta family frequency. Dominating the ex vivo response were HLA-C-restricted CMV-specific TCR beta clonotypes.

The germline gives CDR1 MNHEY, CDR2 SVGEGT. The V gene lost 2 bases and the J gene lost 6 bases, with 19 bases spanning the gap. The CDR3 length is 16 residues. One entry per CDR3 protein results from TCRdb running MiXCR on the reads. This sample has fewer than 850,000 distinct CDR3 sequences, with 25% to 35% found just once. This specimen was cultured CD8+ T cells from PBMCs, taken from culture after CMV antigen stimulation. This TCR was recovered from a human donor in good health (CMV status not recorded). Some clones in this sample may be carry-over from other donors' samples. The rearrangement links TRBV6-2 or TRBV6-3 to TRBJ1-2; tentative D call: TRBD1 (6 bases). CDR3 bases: TGTGCCAGCAGTTACAACGCCGATACAGGGCGTGATGGCTACACCTTC. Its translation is CASSYNADTGRDGYTF.